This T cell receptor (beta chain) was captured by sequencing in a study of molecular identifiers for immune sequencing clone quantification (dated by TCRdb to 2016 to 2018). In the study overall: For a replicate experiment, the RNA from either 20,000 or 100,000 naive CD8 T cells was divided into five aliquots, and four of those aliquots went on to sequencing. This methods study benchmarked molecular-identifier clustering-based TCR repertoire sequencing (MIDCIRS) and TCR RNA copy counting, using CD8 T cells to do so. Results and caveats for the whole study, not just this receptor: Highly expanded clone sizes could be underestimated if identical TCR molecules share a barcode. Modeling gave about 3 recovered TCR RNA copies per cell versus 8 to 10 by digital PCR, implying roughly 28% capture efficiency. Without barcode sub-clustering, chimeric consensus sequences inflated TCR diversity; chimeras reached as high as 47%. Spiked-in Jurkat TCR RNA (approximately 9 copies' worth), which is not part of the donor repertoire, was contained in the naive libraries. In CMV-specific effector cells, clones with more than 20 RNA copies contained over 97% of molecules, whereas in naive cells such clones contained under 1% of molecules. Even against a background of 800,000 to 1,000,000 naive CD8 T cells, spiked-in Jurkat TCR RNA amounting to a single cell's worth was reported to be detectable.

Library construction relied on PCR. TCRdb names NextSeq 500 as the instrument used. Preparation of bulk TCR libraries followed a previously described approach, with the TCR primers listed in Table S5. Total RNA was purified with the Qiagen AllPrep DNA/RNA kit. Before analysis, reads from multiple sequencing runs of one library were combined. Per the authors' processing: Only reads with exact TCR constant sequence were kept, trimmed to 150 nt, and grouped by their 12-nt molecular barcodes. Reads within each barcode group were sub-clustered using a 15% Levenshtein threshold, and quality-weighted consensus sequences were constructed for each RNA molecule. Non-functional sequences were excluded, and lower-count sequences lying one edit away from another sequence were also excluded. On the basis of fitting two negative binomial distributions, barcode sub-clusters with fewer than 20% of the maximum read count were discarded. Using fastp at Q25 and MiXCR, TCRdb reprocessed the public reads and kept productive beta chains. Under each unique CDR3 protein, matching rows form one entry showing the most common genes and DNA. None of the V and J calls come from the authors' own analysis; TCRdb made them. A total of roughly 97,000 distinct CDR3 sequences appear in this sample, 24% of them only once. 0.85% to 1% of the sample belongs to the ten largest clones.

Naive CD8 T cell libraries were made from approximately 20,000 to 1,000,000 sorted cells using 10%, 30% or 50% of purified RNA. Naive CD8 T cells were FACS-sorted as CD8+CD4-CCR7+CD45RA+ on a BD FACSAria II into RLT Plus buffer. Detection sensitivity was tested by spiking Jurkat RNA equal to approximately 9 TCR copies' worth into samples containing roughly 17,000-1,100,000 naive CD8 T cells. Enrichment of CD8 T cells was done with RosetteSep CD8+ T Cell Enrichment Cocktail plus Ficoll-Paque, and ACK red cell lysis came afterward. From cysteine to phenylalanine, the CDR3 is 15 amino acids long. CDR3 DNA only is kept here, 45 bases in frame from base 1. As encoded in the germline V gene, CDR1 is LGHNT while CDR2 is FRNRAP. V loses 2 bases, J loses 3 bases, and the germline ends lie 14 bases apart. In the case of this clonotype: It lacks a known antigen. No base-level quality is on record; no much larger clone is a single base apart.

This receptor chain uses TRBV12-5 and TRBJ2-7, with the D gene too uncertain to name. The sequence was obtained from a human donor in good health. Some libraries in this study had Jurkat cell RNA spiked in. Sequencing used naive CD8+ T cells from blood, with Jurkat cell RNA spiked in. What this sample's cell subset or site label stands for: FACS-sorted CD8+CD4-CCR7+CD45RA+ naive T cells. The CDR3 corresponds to CASGLTTGYYYEQYF. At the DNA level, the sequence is TGTGCTAGTGGTTTGACCACCGGGTACTACTACGAGCAGTACTTC.